Below, one T cell receptor beta chain is given with its context. This clone was counted a single time. There is no known antigen for this receptor. Base quality data are lacking; no much larger clone is found one base away. These data originate in a study of CD8+ T cells in alopecia areata (dated by TCRdb to 2016 to 2018). At the level of the whole study: The treated patients, all with moderate-to-severe alopecia areata, were enrolled in an open-label pilot trial of oral tofacitinib given at 5 to 10 mg twice daily. Tofacitinib was administered for 6 to 18 months, and 6 months of follow-up off drug were then conducted to assess delayed response and recurrence. Disease severity in treated patients was measured with the SALT score, which quantifies the percentage of affected scalp surface area. To study T cell clonal expansion in alopecia areata, the researchers applied high-throughput TCRbeta sequencing to both the C3H/HeJ mouse model and human patients. On the human side, TCRbeta sequencing was run on scalp tissue and on sorted CD4+ and CD8+ peripheral blood T cells from healthy controls and from alopecia areata patients with either patchy or totalis/universalis disease. Patients on tofacitinib were biopsied at baseline and after 4 and 24 weeks of treatment, and several of the patients also had a later scalp biopsy. Scalp clonality was compared among normal scalp (n=4), patchy alopecia areata scalp (n=8), and alopecia totalis/universalis scalp (n=8). RNA was obtained with the PAXgene miRNA kit for fixed scalp, the miRNeasy kit for PBMCs, and the RNeasy kit for mouse skin. TCRbeta CDR3 regions were amplified by immunoSEQ multiplex PCR using 35 Vbeta forward and 13 Jbeta reverse primers.

At the junction V is shortened by 0 bases and J by 4 bases, with 6 bases in between. CDR1 and CDR2 were assigned from the germline V gene as MNHEY and SVGAGI. Including the terminal cysteine and phenylalanine, the CDR3 comprises 13 residues. Just the 39-base CDR3 DNA is kept, in frame starting at base 1. Sample time point, as interpreted from the label and publication: around 4 weeks on oral tofacitinib. The treatment or condition label of this sample denotes: oral pan-JAK inhibitor, 5-10 mg twice daily. Lesional scalp punch biopsies and peripheral blood were obtained from alopecia areata patients. PBMCs were isolated by density centrifugation and stained for CD3, CD4 and CD8, after which CD4+ and CD8+ T cells were sorted on a FACSAria. What the study reported, not specific to this receptor: Tofacitinib significantly decreased scalp clonality and the number of expanded CD8+ clones among the top 100 scalp clones. Because the treated cohort was small and had only one nonresponder, larger studies are needed to examine links between baseline CD8+ expansion and response. Unlike mouse skin, where gammadelta T cells dominate, normal human skin contains resident alphabeta T cells that get sequenced too, which complicates analysis of the scalp TCR repertoire. Lesional scalp, especially in alopecia totalis/universalis, showed higher clonality and more expanded CD8+ clones than normal scalp, suggesting antigenic drive. TCR sequences shared between patients were less clear than in mice, possibly partly because of HLA diversity in the patient population. During tofacitinib treatment, many expanded lesional clones stuck around in both scalp and blood, and this persistence may partly explain why relapse happens after treatment is stopped.

Preparation of the library involved the immunoSEQ multiplex PCR assay. RNA was extracted from all samples and reverse transcribed into cDNA, which served as template for TCR sequencing. SuperScript III was used to make first-strand cDNA, primed with a 2:1 mix of oligo-dT and random hexamers. A synthetic immune receptor repertoire was used to assess amplification bias, and residual bias was removed computationally. The published analysis was carried out like this. Raw reads were preprocessed to remove errors, and CDR3 was defined according to IMGT conventions as the region from the conserved cysteine to phenylalanine. Clonality was computed by normalizing Shannon entropy by log2 of the number of productive unique TCRs and subtracting the result from 1. Whether scalp clones were CD4 or CD8 was inferred by matching scalp TCRbeta sequences against CD4 and CD8 repertoires sorted from blood. TCRdb obtained this table from immuneACCESS and retained in-frame rearrangements with V and J assigned. These tables miss some clones; where compared with another copy, unresolved V genes account for less than half of the shortfall, and the remainder is unexplained. The D gene and trimming were derived from the DNA, and the V and J assignments and clone size from that table. Counted in this sample were more than 130,000 clones; roughly four fifths of them appeared once. Approximately 25% of the sample lies in the top ten.

The input for sequencing was CD8+ T cells sorted from blood, taken at week 4, from a patient treated with tofacitinib. This receptor was identified in a human donor with alopecia areata. In this chain, TRBV6-5 is recombined with TRBJ2-5; the D gene cannot be resolved reliably. The nucleotide sequence is given as TGTGCCAGCAGTTACTCCTTAGGAGAGACCCAGTACTTC. It encodes CASSYSLGETQYF.